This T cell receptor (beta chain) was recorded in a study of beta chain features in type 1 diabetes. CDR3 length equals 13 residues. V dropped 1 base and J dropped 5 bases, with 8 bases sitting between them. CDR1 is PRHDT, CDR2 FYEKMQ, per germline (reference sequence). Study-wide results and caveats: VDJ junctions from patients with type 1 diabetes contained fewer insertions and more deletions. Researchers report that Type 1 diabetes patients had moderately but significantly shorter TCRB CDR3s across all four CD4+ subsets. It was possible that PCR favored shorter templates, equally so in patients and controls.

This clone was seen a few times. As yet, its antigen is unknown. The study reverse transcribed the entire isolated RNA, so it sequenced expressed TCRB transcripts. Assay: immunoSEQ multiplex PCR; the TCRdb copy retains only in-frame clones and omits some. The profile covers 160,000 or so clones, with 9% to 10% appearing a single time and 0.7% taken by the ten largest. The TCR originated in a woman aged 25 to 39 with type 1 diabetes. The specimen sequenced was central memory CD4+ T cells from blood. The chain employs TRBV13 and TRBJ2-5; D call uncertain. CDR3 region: CASSLEALETQYF. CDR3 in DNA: TGTGCCAGCAGCTTAGAAGCGTTGGAGACCCAGTACTTC.